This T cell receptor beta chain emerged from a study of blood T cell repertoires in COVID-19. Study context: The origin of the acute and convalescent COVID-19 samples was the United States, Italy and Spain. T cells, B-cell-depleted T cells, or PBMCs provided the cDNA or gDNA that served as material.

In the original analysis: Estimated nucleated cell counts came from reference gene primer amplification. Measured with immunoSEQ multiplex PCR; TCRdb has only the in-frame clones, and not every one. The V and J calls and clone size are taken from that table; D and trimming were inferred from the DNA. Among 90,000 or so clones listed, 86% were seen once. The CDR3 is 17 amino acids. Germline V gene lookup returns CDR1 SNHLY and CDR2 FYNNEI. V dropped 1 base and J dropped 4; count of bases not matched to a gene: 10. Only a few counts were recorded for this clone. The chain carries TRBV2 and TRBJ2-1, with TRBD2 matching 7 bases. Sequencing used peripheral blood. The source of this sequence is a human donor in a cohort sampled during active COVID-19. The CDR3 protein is CASSEVVLASGYNEQFF. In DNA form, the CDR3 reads TGTGCCAGCAGTGAAGTGGTTTTGGCTAGCGGTTACAATGAGCAGTTCTTC.